This T cell receptor (beta chain) derives from a study of blood T cell repertoires in COVID-19. For the study at large: Whether acute or convalescent, the COVID-19 samples came from the United States, Italy and Spain. T cells, B-cell-depleted T cells, or PBMCs supplied cDNA or gDNA.

This clone was picked up a small number of times. V gave up 3 bases and J gave up 2 bases, with 13 bases separating them. Germline CDR1 and CDR2: WNHNN and SYGVQD (reference sequence). The CDR3 covers 15 residues. Under the authors' procedure: Estimates of nucleated cell counts were drawn from the amplification of reference gene primers. TCRdb's copy holds only in-frame clones and misses some; the assay was immunoSEQ multiplex PCR. V and J calls and clone size are copied from that table; D and trimming were computed from the DNA. The repertoire holds over 400,000 clones, with roughly 85% as singletons.

Specimen: peripheral blood. This clonotype was sampled from a woman aged 30 to 39 with active or convalescent COVID-19. The rearrangement uses TRBV10-1 and TRBJ1-2; a possible D gene is TRBD1 (6 bases). CDR3: CASSESGQGNYGYTF. CDR3 nucleotide sequence: TGCGCCAGCAGTGAATCAGGGCAGGGGAACTATGGCTACACCTTC.